This T cell receptor (beta chain) comes out of a study of blood T cells in healthy people across ages. For the second PCR, which ran for roughly 6 to 11 cycles, a sample-barcoded 5' primer and a J-beta primer mix were used. Via MiXCR, TCRdb re-called the 5' RACE reads, giving one row per CDR3 protein. The sample consists of more than 800,000 distinct CDR3 sequences, around 26% of them appearing once. CDR1 LNHDA and CDR2 SQIVND come from the germline V gene (reference sequence). This CDR3 has 17 residues. To note about this clonotype: A clone one base away is much larger, so this may be a read error.

Sequencing input: blood. This chain joins TRBV19 and TRBJ2-3, with 14 bases that match TRBD2. The receptor was derived from an elderly woman in good health. CDR3 sequence: CASSIAGLAGATDTRYF. In DNA, the CDR3 is TGTGCCAGTAGTATAGCGGGACTAGCGGGGGCGACAGATACGCGGTATTTT.